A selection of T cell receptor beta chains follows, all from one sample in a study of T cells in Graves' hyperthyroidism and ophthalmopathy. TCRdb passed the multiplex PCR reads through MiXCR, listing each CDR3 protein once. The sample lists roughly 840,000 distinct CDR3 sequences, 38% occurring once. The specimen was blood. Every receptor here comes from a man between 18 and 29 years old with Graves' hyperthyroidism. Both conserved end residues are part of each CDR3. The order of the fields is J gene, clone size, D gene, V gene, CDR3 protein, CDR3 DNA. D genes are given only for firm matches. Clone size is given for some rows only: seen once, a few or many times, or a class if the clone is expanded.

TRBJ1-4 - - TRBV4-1 CASSQGLLGEEKLFF TGCGCCAGCAGCCAAGGGTTGTTGGGAGAAGAAAAACTGTTTTTT
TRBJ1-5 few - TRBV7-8 CASSLEARGWSNQPQHF TGTGCCAGCAGCTTAGAGGCCCGAGGGTGGAGCAATCAGCCCCAGCATTTT
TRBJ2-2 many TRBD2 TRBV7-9 CASSLGLAGITGELFF TGTGCCAGCAGCTTAGGACTAGCGGGAATCACCGGGGAGCTGTTTTTT
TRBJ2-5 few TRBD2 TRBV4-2 CASSQGGPGGETQYF TGTGCCAGCAGCCAAGGAGGGCCGGGGGGAGAGACCCAGTACTTC
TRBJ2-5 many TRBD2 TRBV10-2 CASSVASGWETQYF TGCGCCAGCAGTGTAGCTAGCGGATGGGAGACCCAGTACTTC
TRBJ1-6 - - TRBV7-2 CASSFGTSTGSPHHF TGTGCCAGCAGCTTTGGCACGTCTACGGGTTCACCCCACCACTTT
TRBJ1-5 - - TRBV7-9 CASSLGSYSGRLNQLQHF TGTGCCAGCAGCCTAGGGAGCTATTCGGGGAGGCTTAATCAGCTCCAGCATTTT
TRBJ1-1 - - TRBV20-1 CSARDRAGNTEAFF TGCAGTGCTAGAGATCGGGCAGGGAACACTGAAGCTTTCTTT
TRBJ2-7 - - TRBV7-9 CASRDPGGLYEQYF TGTGCCAGCAGGGACCCGGGGGGCCTTTACGAGCAGTACTTC
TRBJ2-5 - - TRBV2 CASSLGRVRQPQYF TGTGCCAGCAGTTTAGGCAGGGTTCGGCAGCCCCAGTACTTC
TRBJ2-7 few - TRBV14 CASSQKGEGSEQYF TGTGCCAGCAGCCAAAAGGGCGAGGGGTCCGAGCAGTACTTC
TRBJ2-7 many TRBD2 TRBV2 CASSQRGLAGETYEQYF TGTGCCAGCAGTCAAAGGGGACTAGCGGGAGAAACCTACGAGCAGTACTTC
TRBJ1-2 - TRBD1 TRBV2 CASSVDRGKVSGYTF TGTGCCAGCAGCGTTGACAGGGGGAAAGTCTCTGGCTACACCTTC
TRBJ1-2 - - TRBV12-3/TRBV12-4 CASSYGLGVGYTF TGTGCCAGCAGTTACGGCCTCGGGGTTGGCTACACCTTC
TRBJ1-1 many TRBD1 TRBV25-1 CASVPPGTVTEAFF TGTGCCAGCGTCCCGCCGGGGACAGTCACTGAAGCTTTCTTT
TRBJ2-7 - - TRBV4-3 CASSQERNEQYF TGCGCCAGCAGCCAAGAACGCAACGAGCAGTACTTC
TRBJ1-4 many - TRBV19 CASSSQFEKLFF TGTGCCAGTAGTAGCCAGTTTGAAAAACTGTTTTTT
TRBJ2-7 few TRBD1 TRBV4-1 CASSPTGGRYEQYF TGCGCCAGCAGCCCGACAGGGGGACGCTACGAGCAGTACTTC
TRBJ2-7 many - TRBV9 CASSVGERNEQYF TGTGCCAGCAGCGTGGGCGAGCGGAACGAGCAGTACTTC
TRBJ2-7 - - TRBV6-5 CASGEGTDEQYF TGTGCCAGCGGCGAGGGCACGGACGAGCAGTACTTC
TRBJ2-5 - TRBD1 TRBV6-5 CASTEGAGARGTQYF TGTGCCAGCACCGAGGGGGCAGGCGCGCGTGGGACCCAGTACTTC
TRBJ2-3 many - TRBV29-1 CSVEANTDTQYF TGCAGCGTTGAAGCAAACACAGATACGCAGTATTTT
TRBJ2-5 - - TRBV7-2 CASSLMGVYQETQYF TGTGCCAGCAGCTTAATGGGGGTTTACCAAGAGACCCAGTACTTC
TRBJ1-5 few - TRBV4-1 CASSQERRVGNQPQHF TGCGCCAGCAGCCAAGAGCGCAGGGTTGGCAATCAGCCCCAGCATTTT
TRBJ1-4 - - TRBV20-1 CSAIRLATNEKLFF TGCAGTGCTATTCGGCTGGCAACTAATGAAAAACTGTTTTTT
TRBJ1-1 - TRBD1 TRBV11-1 CASGGTGGYMNTEAFF TGTGCCAGCGGCGGGACAGGGGGTTATATGAACACTGAAGCTTTCTTT
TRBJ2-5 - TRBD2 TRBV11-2 CASSSGRQWETQYF TGTGCCAGCAGCTCCGGGAGGCAGTGGGAGACCCAGTACTTC
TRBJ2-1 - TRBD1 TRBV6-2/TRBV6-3 CASGQGAHEQFF TGTGCCAGCGGCCAGGGGGCTCATGAGCAGTTCTTC
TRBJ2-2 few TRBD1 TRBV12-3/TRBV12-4 CASTPGQKAGELFF TGTGCCAGCACCCCGGGACAGAAGGCCGGGGAGCTGTTTTTT
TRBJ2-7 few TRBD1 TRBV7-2 CASSDRTGEGEQYF TGCGCCAGCAGCGACCGGACAGGGGAAGGCGAGCAGTACTTC
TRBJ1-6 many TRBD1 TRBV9 CASSVSTAPDRGDPLHF TGTGCCAGCAGCGTAAGCACCGCTCCGGACAGGGGAGACCCCCTCCACTTT
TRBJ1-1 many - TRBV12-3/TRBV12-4 CASSFSGVGTEAFF TGTGCCAGCAGTTTCTCGGGGGTGGGGACTGAAGCTTTCTTT
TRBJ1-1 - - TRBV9 CASIPPAGSVMNTEAFF TGTGCCAGCATTCCACCCGCAGGGAGTGTCATGAACACTGAAGCTTTCTTT
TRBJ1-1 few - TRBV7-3 CASSPGHGLMNTEAFF TGTGCCAGCAGCCCGGGACATGGCTTAATGAACACTGAAGCTTTCTTT
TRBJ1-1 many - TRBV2 CASVDGMNTEAFF TGTGCCAGTGTGGACGGAATGAACACTGAAGCTTTCTTT
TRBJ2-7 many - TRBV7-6 CASSLDGTDYEQYF TGTGCCAGCAGCTTAGATGGGACGGACTACGAGCAGTACTTC
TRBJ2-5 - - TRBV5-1 CASRSWVAETQYF TGCGCCAGCAGATCGTGGGTGGCCGAGACCCAGTACTTC
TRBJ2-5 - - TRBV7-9 CASSPWGADETQYF TGTGCCAGCAGCCCATGGGGGGCTGACGAGACCCAGTACTTC
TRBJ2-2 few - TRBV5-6 CASRWLGAPGELFF TGTGCCAGCAGATGGCTGGGGGCGCCCGGGGAGCTGTTTTTT
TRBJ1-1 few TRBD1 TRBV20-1 CSASGTGEGTEAFF TGCAGTGCTAGTGGGACAGGGGAAGGCACTGAAGCTTTCTTT
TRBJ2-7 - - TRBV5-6 CASSVGIIEQYF TGTGCCAGCAGCGTAGGTATCATCGAGCAGTACTTC
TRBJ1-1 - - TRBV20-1 CSARGRQPNTEAFF TGCAGTGCTAGGGGCCGGCAGCCAAACACTGAAGCTTTCTTT